The 20 T cell receptor beta chains listed next were all sequenced from one sample in a study of shared clonotypes between healthy human individuals. Assay used: immunoSEQ multiplex PCR; TCRdb lists only in-frame clones, some missing. Of about 2 million clones in the sample, about 95% were seen once. Terminally differentiated effector memory CD45RA+ cells were excluded from the naive CD8 cells, which were CD45RO-negative and positively selected for CCR7. Sequenced sample: naive CD8+ T cells sorted from blood. Receptors were obtained from a man aged 18 to 29 in good health.

The rearrangement links TRBV5-1 to TRBJ2-7; unclear D gene. The CDR3 sequence is 11 residues long. In germline, CDR1 is SGHRS, CDR2 YFSETQ. V lost 4 bases, J lost 5 bases, and 7 bases lay in between. The CDR3 reads CASSGNHEQYF. Here the CDR3 DNA reads TGCGCCAGCAGCGGCAACCACGAGCAGTACTTC.

As regards this clone: Other DNA sequences in this sample translate to the same CDR3. V usage is TRBV30 and J usage is TRBJ1-4, with a weak D call TRBD1 (6 bases). Trimming took 0 bases from V and 8 from J, leaving 13 bases between them. This CDR3 is 14 amino acids long. Germline CDR1 is GTSNPN and CDR2 is SVGIG (reference sequence). The CDR3 protein is CAWSVGQGNEKLFF. The CDR3 region has the DNA TGTGCCTGGAGTGTAGGGCAGGGGAACGAAAAACTGTTTTTT.

The DNA of the CDR3 is TGTGCCAGCAGCCCTCGGACAGGGGCCGAGCAGTACTTC. Amino acid sequence: CASSPRTGAEQYF. This chain joins TRBV9 and TRBJ2-7, with TRBD1 matching 9 bases. Germline values: CDR1 SGDLS, CDR2 YYNGEE. The CDR3 spans 13 residues. The J segment lost 6 bases and the V segment lost 4 bases, leaving 5 bases of the junction unmatched. The full variable domain, completed using reference TRBV9 and TRBJ2-7, is DSGVTQTPKHLITATGQRVTLRCSPRSGDLSVYWYQQSLDQGLQFLIQYYNGEERAKGNILERFSAQQFPDLHSELNLSSLELGDSALYFCASSPRTGAEQYFGPGTRLTVT.

Remarks on this clone: Other DNA sequences in this specimen translate into the identical CDR3. This rearrangement joins TRBV7-9 to TRBJ2-5; D unresolved. The CDR3 is 12 amino acids. V was trimmed by 4 bases and J by 2 bases, leaving 5 bases between them. Germline assignment: CDR1 SEHNR and CDR2 FQNEAQ (reference sequence). For the CDR3, the DNA is TGTGCCAGCAGCTCGTCACAAGAGACCCAGTACTTC. It specifies CASSSSQETQYF.

The chain joins TRBV5-8 to TRBJ1-2; TRBD1 aligns across 7 bases. V was pared by 0 bases and J by 4 bases, with 3 bases of the junction left unmatched. Germline values: CDR1 SGHTS, CDR2 YDEGEE. The CDR3 contains 14 residues. In DNA, the CDR3 is TGTGCCAGCAGCTTGGAGGGACAGATCTATGGCTACACCTTC. Protein product: CASSLEGQIYGYTF.

The genes are TRBV5-1 and TRBJ1-1, with a possible D match to TRBD1 (5 bases). The CDR3 covers 15 residues. The V gene lost 1 base and the J gene lost 0 bases, with 10 bases spanning the gap. CDR1 and CDR2 from the germline V gene are SGHRS and YFSETQ. CDR3 sequence (DNA): TGCGCCAGCAGCTTGAGGGAGGGGATGAACACTGAAGCTTTCTTT. It codes for CASSLREGMNTEAFF.

The rearrangement links TRBV5-4 to TRBJ2-7; 10 nucleotides line up with TRBD1. Trimming took 4 bases from V and 0 from J; bases not matched to a gene: 7. The CDR3 runs 16 residues. The germline gives CDR1 SGHNT, CDR2 YYREEE (reference sequence). The CDR3 loop is CASSGWGQGSSYEQYF. The CDR3 region has the DNA TGTGCCAGCAGCGGATGGGGACAGGGGAGCTCCTACGAGCAGTACTTC.

The chain carries TRBV6-5 and TRBJ1-1; D is perhaps TRBD1 (5 bases). This CDR3 spans 14 amino acids. The V and J ends lost 5 bases and 6 bases respectively, with 16 bases between them. Germline values: CDR1 MNHEY, CDR2 SVGAGI. The CDR3, as DNA: TGTGCCAGCAGTCACCTTGAGGGGTACCCTGAAGCTTTCTTT. Its protein is CASSHLEGYPEAFF.

The V and J genes are TRBV6-5 and TRBJ1-2; D is possibly TRBD1 (5 bases). The CDR3 covers 12 residues. V was shortened by 8 bases and J by 7 bases, with 14 bases between the two germline ends. Germline values: CDR1 MNHEY, CDR2 SVGAGI. CDR3 DNA: TGTGCCAGCCACGCGGGGGAGTCTGGCTACACCTTC. Its protein product is CASHAGESGYTF.

V is TRBV28 and J is TRBJ2-7; D is tentatively TRBD1 or TRBD2 (6 bases each). V shed 2 bases and J shed 7 bases, with 18 bases lying between them. The germline V gene has CDR1 MDHEN and CDR2 SYDVKM. The CDR3 totals 15 residues. The CDR3 sequence: CASSLEPGARFEQYF. CDR3 in DNA: TGTGCCAGCAGTTTAGAACCGGGGGCGCGTTTTGAGCAGTACTTC.

The rearrangement links TRBV29-1 to TRBJ2-3; D is undetermined. CDR1 and CDR2 from the germline V gene are SQVTM and ANQGSEA. The CDR3 totals 13 residues. Trimming shortened V by 2 bases and J by 2 bases, and 8 bases separated the two germline ends. CDR3 DNA sequence: TGCAGCGTTGAAATTCCGAACACAGATACGCAGTATTTT. Translated, it gives CSVEIPNTDTQYF.

The genes are TRBV19 and TRBJ2-7; 8 bases line up with TRBD1. The junction had 7 bases not matched to a gene; V was cut back by 6 bases and J by 3 bases. Germline values: CDR1 LNHDA, CDR2 SQIVND (reference sequence). CDR3 length equals 14 residues. The DNA for the CDR3 is TGTGCCAGTAGCTATGGACAGGGCCTCTACGAGCAGTACTTC. Its protein is CASSYGQGLYEQYF.

V gene TRBV29-1 combines with J gene TRBJ2-3; D is undetermined. CDR3 length: 14 amino acids. Germline-derived CDR1 and CDR2 are SQVTM and ANQGSEA. The V end lost 0 bases, the J end lost 3 bases, and 10 bases lay between the germline ends. The chain's CDR3 is CSVEDQAVTDTQYF. The DNA for the CDR3 is TGCAGCGTTGAAGACCAGGCGGTGACAGATACGCAGTATTTT.

This rearrangement joins TRBV19 to TRBJ2-1; D not resolved. Trimming removed 5 bases at V and 4 bases at J, with 12 bases between. Germline-derived CDR1 and CDR2 are LNHDA and SQIVND (reference sequence). There are 14 residues in the CDR3. CDR3 DNA sequence: TGTGCCAGTAGTTCGCTTGACCATTACAATGAGCAGTTCTTC. Translation: CASSSLDHYNEQFF.

The chain links TRBV30 to TRBJ2-3; D gene uncertain. Germline V CDR1 and CDR2: GTSNPN, SVGIG (reference sequence). V was clipped by 2 bases and J by 2 bases, with 11 bases between them. The CDR3 sequence is 14 residues long. DNA of the CDR3: TGTGCCTGGAGTCCTAGTTCCCCCACAGATACGCAGTATTTT. This sequence encodes CAWSPSSPTDTQYF.

V usage is TRBV5-6 and J usage is TRBJ1-3; D is uncertain. The germline V gene encodes CDR1 SGHDT and CDR2 YYEEEE. V was shortened by 4 bases and J by 4 bases, with 21 bases between the two germline ends. The CDR3 contains 17 residues. CDR3 amino acids: CASSQEPREAYGNTIYF. The CDR3 nucleotides read TGTGCCAGCAGCCAAGAACCCCGGGAGGCGTACGGAAACACCATATATTTT.

This chain links TRBV2 with TRBJ2-5, with 9 bases lining up with TRBD2. V gave up 6 bases and J gave up 2 bases; unmatched junction bases: 4. Germline-derived CDR1 and CDR2 are SNHLY and FYNNEI. There are 14 residues in the CDR3. The CDR3 coding sequence is TGTGCCAGCAGCGCTGCGGGAGGGCAAGAGACCCAGTACTTC. As protein: CASSAAGGQETQYF.

Here the CDR3 DNA reads TGCGCCAGCAGGGACTCTCAAAACAATGAGCAGTTCTTC. Amino acid sequence: CASRDSQNNEQFF. The chain carries TRBV5-1 and TRBJ2-1; weak D call: TRBD2 (5 bases). The CDR3 sequence is 13 residues long. Germline CDR1 reads SGHRS; CDR2 reads YFSETQ. Between the trimmed V and J ends, which lost 5 bases and 5 bases, there was a span of 11 bases. The full variable domain, with the rest looked up from reference TRBV5-1 and TRBJ2-1, is KAGVTQTPRYLIKTRGQQVTLSCSPISGHRSVSWYQQTPGQGLQFLFEYFSETQRNKGNFPGRFSGRQFSNSRSEMNVSTLELGDSALYLCASRDSQNNEQFFGPGTRLTVL.

The V gene is TRBV12-5, the J gene TRBJ1-1, with 7 bases fitting TRBD1. CDR3 size: 16 residues. The germline V gene encodes CDR1 LGHNT and CDR2 FRNRAP. V lost 6 bases to trimming and J lost 1 base; unmatched junction nucleotides: 11. The chain's CDR3 is CASGPLPGTANTEAFF. CDR3 bases: TGTGCTAGTGGACCTCTTCCCGGGACAGCGAACACTGAAGCTTTCTTT. The whole variable domain, filled in from reference TRBV12-5 and TRBJ1-1, reads DARVTQTPRHKVTEMGQEVTMRCQPILGHNTVFWYRQTMMQGLELLAYFRNRAPLDDSGMPKDRFSAEMPDATLATLKIQPSEPRDSAVYFCASGPLPGTANTEAFFGQGTRLTVV.

The J gene is TRBJ2-5, the V gene TRBV27; D possibly corresponds to TRBD2 (6 bases). Near its end, the DNA agrees better with TRBJ2-7, so the J call may be wrong. Germline lookup yields CDR1 MNHEY and CDR2 SMNVEV (reference sequence). The CDR3 runs to 14 residues. In DNA, the CDR3 is TGTGCCAGCAGTATCGGAGGGTCCCCCTACGAGCAGTACTTC. This encodes CASSIGGSPYEQYF.